This TCR beta chain appears in the sequencing data of a study of cytomegalovirus exposure and HLA in healthy donors. Regarding the study as a whole: More clonal expansion characterized HLA-associated TCR beta chains than equally common others in a later analysis. Analysis was carried out at a later point, and it linked a missense DCLRE1C variant to TCR beta V- and J-gene trimming.

Nominally healthy donors were sampled, though unrecorded immune exposures were likely. 60 Vbeta and 13 Jbeta primers were used in PCR. Here immunoSEQ multiplex PCR was the method, and the copy in TCRdb shows in-frame clones only, minus some. The top ten hold 3% to 4% of the sample, which has hundreds of thousands of clones, approximately 78% seen once. V was trimmed by 5 bases and J by 3 bases, leaving 10 bases between them. Germline-derived CDR1 and CDR2 are MDHEN and SYDVKM. This CDR3 spans 13 amino acids. About this clone itself: Its target is not known.

Sequencing used PBMCs. The TCR was taken from a male donor in good health and CMV-seronegative. The chain employs TRBV28 and TRBJ1-1; D is possibly TRBD1 (6 bases). DNA for the CDR3: TGTGCCAGCAGTCCCCAGGGGTACACTGAAGCTTTCTTT. It translates to CASSPQGYTEAFF.